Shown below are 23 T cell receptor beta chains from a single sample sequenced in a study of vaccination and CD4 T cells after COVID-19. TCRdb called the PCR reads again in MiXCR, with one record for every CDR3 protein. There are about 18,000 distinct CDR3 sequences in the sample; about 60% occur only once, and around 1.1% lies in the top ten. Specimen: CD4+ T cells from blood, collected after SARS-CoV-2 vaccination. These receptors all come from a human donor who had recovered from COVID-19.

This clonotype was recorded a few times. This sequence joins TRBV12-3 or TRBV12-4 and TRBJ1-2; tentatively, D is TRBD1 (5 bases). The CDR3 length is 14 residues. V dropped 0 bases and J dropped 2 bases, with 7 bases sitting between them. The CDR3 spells CASSLAQGNYGYTF. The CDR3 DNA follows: TGTGCCAGCAGTTTAGCGCAGGGAAACTATGGCTACACCTTC.

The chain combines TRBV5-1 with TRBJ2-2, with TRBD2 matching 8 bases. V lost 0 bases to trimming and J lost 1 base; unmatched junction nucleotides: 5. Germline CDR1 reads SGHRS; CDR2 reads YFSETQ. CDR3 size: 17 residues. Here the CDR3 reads CASSLAGTRRNTGELFF. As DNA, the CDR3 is TGCGCCAGCAGCTTGGCGGGGACTAGACGGAACACCGGGGAGCTGTTTTTT.

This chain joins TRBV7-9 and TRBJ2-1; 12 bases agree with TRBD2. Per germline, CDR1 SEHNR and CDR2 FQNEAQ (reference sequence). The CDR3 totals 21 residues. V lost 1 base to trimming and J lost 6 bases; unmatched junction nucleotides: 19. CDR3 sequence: CASSLEVRSLAGGPVGNEQFF. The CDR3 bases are TGTGCCAGCAGCTTAGAGGTTCGGAGCCTAGCGGGAGGGCCGGTTGGCAATGAGCAGTTCTTC.

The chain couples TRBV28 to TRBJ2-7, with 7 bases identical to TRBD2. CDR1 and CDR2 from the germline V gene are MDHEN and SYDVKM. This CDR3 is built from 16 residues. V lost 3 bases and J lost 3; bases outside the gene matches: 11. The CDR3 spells CASSFGAGASHYEQYF. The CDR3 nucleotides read TGTGCCAGCAGTTTTGGGGCGGGAGCCTCCCACTACGAGCAGTACTTC. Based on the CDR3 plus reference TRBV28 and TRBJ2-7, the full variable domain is DVKVTQSSRYLVKRTGEKVFLECVQDMDHENMFWYRQDPGLGLRLIYFSYDVKMKEKGDIPEGYSVSREKKERFSLILESASTNQTSMYLCASSFGAGASHYEQYFGPGTRLTVT.

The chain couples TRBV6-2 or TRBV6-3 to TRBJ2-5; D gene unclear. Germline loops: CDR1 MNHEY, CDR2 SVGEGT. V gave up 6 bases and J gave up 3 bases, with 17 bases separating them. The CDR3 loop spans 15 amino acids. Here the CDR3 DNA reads TGTGCCAGCAGCCGACTTAGAATATGGGAAGAGACCCAGTACTTC. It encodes CASSRLRIWEETQYF.

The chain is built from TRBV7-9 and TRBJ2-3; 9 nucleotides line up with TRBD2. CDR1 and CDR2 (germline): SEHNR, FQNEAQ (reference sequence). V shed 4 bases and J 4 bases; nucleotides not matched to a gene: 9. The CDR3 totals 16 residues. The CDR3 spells CASSWSLAGASDTQYF. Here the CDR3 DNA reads TGTGCCAGCAGCTGGAGTTTAGCGGGAGCCTCAGATACGCAGTATTTT.

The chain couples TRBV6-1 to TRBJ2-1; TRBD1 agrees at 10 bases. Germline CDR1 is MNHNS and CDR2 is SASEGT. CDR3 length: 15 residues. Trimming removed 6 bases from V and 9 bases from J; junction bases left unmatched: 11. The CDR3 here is CASREGQGKGSEQFF. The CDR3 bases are TGTGCCAGCAGAGAGGGACAGGGGAAAGGGAGTGAGCAGTTCTTC.

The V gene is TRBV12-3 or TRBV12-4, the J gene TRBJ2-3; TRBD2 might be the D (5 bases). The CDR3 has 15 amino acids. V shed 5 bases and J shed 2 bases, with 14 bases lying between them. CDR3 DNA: TGTGCCAGCAGTCGCATCACGGGGATCACAGATACGCAGTATTTT. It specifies CASSRITGITDTQYF.

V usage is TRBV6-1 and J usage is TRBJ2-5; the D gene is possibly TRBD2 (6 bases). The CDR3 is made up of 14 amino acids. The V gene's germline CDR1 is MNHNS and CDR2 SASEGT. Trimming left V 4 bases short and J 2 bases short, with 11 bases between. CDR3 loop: CASSGDWAQETQYF. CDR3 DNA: TGTGCCAGCAGTGGGGACTGGGCACAAGAGACCCAGTACTTC.

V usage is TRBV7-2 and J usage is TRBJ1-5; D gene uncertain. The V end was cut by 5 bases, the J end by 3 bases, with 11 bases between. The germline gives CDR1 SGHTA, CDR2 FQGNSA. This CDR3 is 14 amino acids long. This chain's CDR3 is CASSGNRDNQPQHF. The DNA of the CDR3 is TGTGCCAGCAGCGGGAACAGAGACAATCAGCCCCAGCATTTT.

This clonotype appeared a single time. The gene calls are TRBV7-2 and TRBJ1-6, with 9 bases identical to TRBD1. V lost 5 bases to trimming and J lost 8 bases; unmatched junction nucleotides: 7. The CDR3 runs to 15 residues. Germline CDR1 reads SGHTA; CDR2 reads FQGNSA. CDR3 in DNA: TGTGCCAGCAGCGGGCCGGACAGGGGCCATTCACCCCTCCACTTT. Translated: CASSGPDRGHSPLHF.

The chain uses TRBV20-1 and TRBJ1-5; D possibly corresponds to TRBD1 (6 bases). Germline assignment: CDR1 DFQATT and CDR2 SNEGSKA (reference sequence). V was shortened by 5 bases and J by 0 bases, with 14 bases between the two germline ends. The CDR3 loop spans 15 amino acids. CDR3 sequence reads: CSAAGQQYSNQPQHF. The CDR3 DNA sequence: TGCAGTGCTGCCGGACAGCAATATAGCAATCAGCCCCAGCATTTT.

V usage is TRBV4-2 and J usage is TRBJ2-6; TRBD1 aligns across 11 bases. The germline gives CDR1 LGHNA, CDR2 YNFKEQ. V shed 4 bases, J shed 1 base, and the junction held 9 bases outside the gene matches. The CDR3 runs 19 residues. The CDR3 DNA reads TGTGCCAGCAGCCCCATTGGGGGACAGGGGGTGTCTGGGGCCAACGTCCTGACTTTC. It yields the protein CASSPIGGQGVSGANVLTF.

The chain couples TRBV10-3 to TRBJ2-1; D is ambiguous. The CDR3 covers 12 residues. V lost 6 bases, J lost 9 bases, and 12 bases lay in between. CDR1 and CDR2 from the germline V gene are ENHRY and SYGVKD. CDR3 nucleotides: TGTGCCATCAGCGAGGCCGTGGGTGAGCAGTTCTTC. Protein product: CAISEAVGEQFF.

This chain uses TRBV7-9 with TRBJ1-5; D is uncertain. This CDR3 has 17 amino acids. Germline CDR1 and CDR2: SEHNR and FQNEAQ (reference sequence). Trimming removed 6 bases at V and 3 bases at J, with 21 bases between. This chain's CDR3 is CASSPGLRSGVNQPQHF. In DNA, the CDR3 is TGTGCCAGCAGTCCAGGTTTAAGGTCTGGGGTCAATCAGCCCCAGCATTTT.

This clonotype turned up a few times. CDR3 sequence reads: CASSKEDRGNQPQHF. As DNA, the CDR3 is TGTGCCAGCAGCAAAGAAGACAGGGGCAATCAGCCCCAGCATTTT. The chain combines TRBV21-1 with TRBJ1-5; the table's D gene call, TRBD1, was not cross checked with the DNA. TRBV21-1 is noted as a pseudogene. CDR3 length equals 15 residues.

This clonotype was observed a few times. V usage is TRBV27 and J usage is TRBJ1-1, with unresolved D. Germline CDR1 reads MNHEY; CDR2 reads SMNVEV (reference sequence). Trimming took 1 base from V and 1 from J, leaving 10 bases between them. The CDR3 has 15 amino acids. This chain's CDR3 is CASSLFGRGNTEAFF. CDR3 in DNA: TGTGCCAGCAGTTTATTCGGGCGGGGGAACACTGAAGCTTTCTTT.

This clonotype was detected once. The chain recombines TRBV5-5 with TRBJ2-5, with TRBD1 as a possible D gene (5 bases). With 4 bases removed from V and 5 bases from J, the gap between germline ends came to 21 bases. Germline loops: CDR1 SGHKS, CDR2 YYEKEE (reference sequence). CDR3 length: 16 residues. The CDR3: CASSEHWGTRSETQYF. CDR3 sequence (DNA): TGTGCCAGCAGCGAACATTGGGGCACAAGATCGGAGACCCAGTACTTC.

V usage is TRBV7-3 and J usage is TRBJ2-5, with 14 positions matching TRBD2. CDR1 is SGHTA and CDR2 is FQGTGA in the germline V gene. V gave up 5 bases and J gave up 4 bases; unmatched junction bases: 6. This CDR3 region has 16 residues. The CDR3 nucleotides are TGTGCCAGCAGCACGGGACTAGCGGGAGCGGGAGAGACCCAGTACTTC. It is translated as CASSTGLAGAGETQYF.

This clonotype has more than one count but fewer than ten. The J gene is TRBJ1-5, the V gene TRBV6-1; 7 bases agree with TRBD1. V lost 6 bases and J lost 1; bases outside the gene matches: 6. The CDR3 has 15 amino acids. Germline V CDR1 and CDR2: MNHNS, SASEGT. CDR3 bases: TGTGCCAGCAGCAGACAGGGCTTGAGCAATCAGCCCCAGCATTTT. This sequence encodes CASSRQGLSNQPQHF.

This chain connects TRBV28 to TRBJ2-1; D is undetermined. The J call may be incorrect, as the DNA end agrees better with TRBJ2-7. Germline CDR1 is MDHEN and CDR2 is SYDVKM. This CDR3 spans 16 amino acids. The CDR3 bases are TGTGCCAGTAGACGGGTGGCTGATCCTTGGGTCTACGAGCAGTACTTC. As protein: CASRRVADPWVYEQYF.

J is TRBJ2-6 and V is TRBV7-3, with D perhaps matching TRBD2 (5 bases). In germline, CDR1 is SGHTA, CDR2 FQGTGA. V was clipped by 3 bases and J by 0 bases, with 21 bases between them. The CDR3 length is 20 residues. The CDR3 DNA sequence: TGTGCCAGCAGCTTTTCATCCCGCGGGCTAAGACTCTCTGGGGCCAACGTCCTGACTTTC. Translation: CASSFSSRGLRLSGANVLTF.

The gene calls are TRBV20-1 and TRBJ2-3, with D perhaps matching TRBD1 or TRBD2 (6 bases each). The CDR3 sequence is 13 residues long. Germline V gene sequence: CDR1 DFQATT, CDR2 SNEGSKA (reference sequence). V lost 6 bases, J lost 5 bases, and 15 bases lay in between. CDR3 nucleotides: TGCAGTGCATTTTGGGGGGCCGGAGATACGCAGTATTTT. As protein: CSAFWGAGDTQYF.